This TCR beta chain came from a study of cytotoxic CD8 clonotypes in ibrutinib-treated CLL. Remarks on this clone: Its antigen is not identified.

Overall study findings and caveats: Clonality increased at ibrutinib response and stayed stable in sustained remission. At progression, however, it fell back toward baseline. Exceeding age-matched healthy donors, baseline clonality also tracked the counts of circulating CD8+ T cells.

Sequencing sought depths of 1 in 200,000 to 1 in 1 million T cells. The method was immunoSEQ multiplex PCR; TCRdb's version includes in-frame clones alone and lacks a portion of them. The table shows fewer than 150,000 clones, with 84% occurring only once. Trimming cost V 0 bases and J 6 bases; bases outside gene matches: 3. Germline CDR1 and CDR2: SGHTS and YDEGEE. The CDR3 has 13 amino acids. Genomic DNA (around 2 micrograms) was obtained from cryopreserved PBMCs for construction of TCR beta libraries. Sequences were derived from PBMCs, sampled after 24 months of ibrutinib treatment. The sequence derives from a human donor with chronic lymphocytic leukemia. The V call is TRBV5-8, the J call TRBJ2-7; TRBD1 agrees at 7 bases. The CDR3 DNA sequence: TGTGCCAGCAGCTTGGGACAGGGTCTCGAGCAGTACTTC. This encodes CASSLGQGLEQYF.